What follows is one T cell receptor beta chain and its context. The sample comes from a study of T cells in tuberculosis. At the level of the study: In South Africa, adults with active tuberculosis were compared with IGRA-negative and latently infected IGRA-positive adolescents.

Latent tuberculosis screening used tuberculin skin test and IGRA at entry. Unsorted cryopreserved PBMC were sequenced, averaging around 100,000 T cells per clinical donor. V was cut by 0 bases and J by 1 base, with 12 bases left in between. This CDR3 has 16 amino acids. Germline lookup yields CDR1 MGHRA and CDR2 YSYEKL. Sequenced by immunoSEQ multiplex PCR; TCRdb stores in-frame clones only, minus some. The table includes approximately 30,000 clones, 85% to 95% detected once. This chain uses TRBV4-1 with TRBJ1-1; no clear D gene. This clonotype was obtained from a donor between 10 and 29 years old with latent tuberculosis or without tuberculosis infection. Some clones in this sample may be carry-over from other donors' samples. Sequencing was done on a sample of PBMCs. The CDR3 bases are TGCGCCAGCAGCCAAGATATTCCACAGACGAACACTGAAGCTTTCTTT. Residues: CASSQDIPQTNTEAFF.